These 19 T cell receptor beta chains share one sample of origin, sequenced in a study of blood T cell repertoires in COVID-19. This table comes from immunoSEQ multiplex PCR, and its TCRdb copy is limited to in-frame clones, with some not included. The sample shows under 250,000 clones, just over 85% of them seen only once. The specimen was PBMCs or T cells enriched from blood (not recorded which). The receptors derive from a man aged 35-49 years who had recovered from COVID-19.

The rearrangement uses TRBV15 and TRBJ1-4, with no clear D. CDR3 length: 14 residues. The germline gives CDR1 LNHNV, CDR2 YYDKDF (reference sequence). Trimming removed 0 bases at V and 4 bases at J, with 6 bases between. This CDR3 reads CATSRDLSNEKLFF. The CDR3 DNA reads as TGTGCCACCAGCAGAGATCTCAGTAATGAAAAACTGTTTTTT.

The chain recombines TRBV7-3 with TRBJ1-2, with D tentatively TRBD1 (5 bases). Trimming removed 3 bases at V and 9 bases at J, with 17 bases between. The germline V gene has CDR1 SGHTA and CDR2 FQGTGA. The CDR3 length is 14 residues. CDR3 loop: CASSLGRGQVSYTF. DNA of the CDR3: TGTGCCAGCAGCTTGGGAAGGGGTCAAGTGAGCTACACCTTC. The complete variable domain, with remaining parts taken from reference TRBV7-3 and TRBJ1-2, reads GAGVSQTPSNKVTEKGKYVELRCDPISGHTALYWYRQSLGQGPEFLIYFQGTGAADDSGLPNDRFFAVRPEGSVSTLKIQRTERGDSAVYLCASSLGRGQVSYTFGSGTRLTVV.

This chain joins TRBV6-5 and TRBJ1-1, with TRBD1 matching over 8 bases. The CDR3 covers 16 residues. The trim removed 2 bases at V and 4 bases at J, leaving 9 bases unmatched. Germline-derived CDR1 and CDR2 are MNHEY and SVGAGI. The CDR3 nucleotides are TGTGCCAGCAGTTACGTGACAGGGGCTAGAGGCACTGAAGCTTTCTTT. It translates to CASSYVTGARGTEAFF.

This chain joins TRBV27 and TRBJ2-1; D might be TRBD2 (6 bases). Germline V lookup: CDR1 MNHEY, CDR2 SMNVEV (reference sequence). CDR3 length: 16 amino acids. The V and J ends lost 2 bases and 0 bases respectively, with 11 bases between them. CDR3 nucleotide sequence: TGTGCCAGCAGTTTAAAGGGGACTTTCTCCTACAATGAGCAGTTCTTC. This codes for CASSLKGTFSYNEQFF.

This sequence joins TRBV6-1 and TRBJ2-3; 9 bases map to TRBD1. V was pared by 1 base and J by 2 bases, with 4 bases of the junction left unmatched. From germline, CDR1 is MNHNS and CDR2 SASEGT. The CDR3 consists of 16 residues. For the CDR3, the DNA is TGTGCCAGCAGTGAAGATGGGACAGGGTTCACAGATACGCAGTATTTT. This sequence encodes CASSEDGTGFTDTQYF.

The rearrangement links TRBV27 to TRBJ1-4; D is unresolved. This CDR3 is built from 14 residues. Germline CDR1 MNHEY, CDR2 SMNVEV (reference sequence). V was pared by 3 bases and J by 6 bases, with 11 bases between. In nucleotides, the CDR3 is TGTGCCAGCAGTTTTAATGCAGGTTATGAAAAACTGTTTTTT. Translating it yields CASSFNAGYEKLFF.

The chain joins TRBV5-4 to TRBJ1-6, with TRBD1 matching over 7 bases. Germline CDR1 is SGHNT and CDR2 is YYREEE (reference sequence). V was clipped by 2 bases and J by 7 bases; unmatched bases: 6. The CDR3 has 15 amino acids. The CDR3: CASSFTDRVNSPLHF. The CDR3 DNA follows: TGTGCCAGCAGCTTCACTGACAGGGTGAATTCACCCCTCCACTTT.

The chain couples TRBV19 to TRBJ2-3; 10 positions agree with TRBD2. V lost 1 base to trimming and J lost 7 bases; unmatched junction nucleotides: 2. The CDR3 length is 14 residues. Germline V gives CDR1 LNHDA, CDR2 SQIVND (reference sequence). The CDR3 coding sequence is TGTGCCAGTAGTATAGGACTAGCGGGCAATACGCAGTATTTT. Translating gives CASSIGLAGNTQYF. The full variable domain, in which reference TRBV19 and TRBJ2-3 provide the parts outside the CDR3, is DGGITQSPKYLFRKEGQNVTLSCEQNLNHDAMYWYRQDPGQGLRLIYYSQIVNDFQKGDIAEGYSVSREKKESFPLTVTSAQKNPTAFYLCASSIGLAGNTQYFGPGTRLTVL.

J is TRBJ2-1 and V is TRBV10-3, with a possible D match to TRBD2 (6 bases). The CDR3 contains 12 residues. The ends were cut back, 6 bases at V and 10 bases at J, with 13 bases in the middle. Germline CDR1 and CDR2: ENHRY and SYGVKD. The CDR3 spells CAIRDLRGEQFF. CDR3 sequence (DNA): TGTGCCATCAGGGACTTACGGGGGGAGCAGTTCTTC.

J is TRBJ1-2 and V is TRBV7-2; D perhaps matches TRBD1 (6 bases). The CDR3 is made up of 15 amino acids. The germline V gene encodes CDR1 SGHTA and CDR2 FQGNSA. Trimming took off 3 bases at V and 7 bases at J, with 18 bases between the two ends. CDR3 sequence: CASSFFLGRGGGYTF. DNA for the CDR3: TGTGCCAGCAGCTTTTTTTTAGGGCGAGGGGGTGGCTACACCTTC.

V usage is TRBV14 and J usage is TRBJ1-4; 7 bases align to TRBD1. Germline V gives CDR1 SGHDN, CDR2 FVKESK. The CDR3 loop spans 12 amino acids. After removal of 3 bases from V and 8 bases from J, the junction contained 0 bases not matched to a gene. CDR3 sequence: CASSQGQEKLFF. CDR3 sequence (DNA): TGTGCCAGCAGCCAGGGACAGGAAAAACTGTTTTTT.

This clone was seen more than once but under ten times. V and J are TRBV6-4 and TRBJ1-1; no reliable D call. CDR3 length equals 14 residues. Trimming took off 3 bases at V and 1 base at J, with 9 bases between the two ends. Germline CDR1 and CDR2: MRHNA and SNTAGT. For the CDR3, the DNA is TGTGCCAGCAGTGAGGCGGAGTGGAACACTGAAGCTTTCTTT. This codes for CASSEAEWNTEAFF.

The chain has TRBV30 and TRBJ1-6; D might be TRBD1 (6 bases). Germline assignment: CDR1 GTSNPN and CDR2 SVGIG (reference sequence). This CDR3 comprises 15 residues. V dropped 0 bases and J dropped 5 bases, with 11 bases sitting between them. CDR3: CAWSVLRGNNSPLHF. As DNA, the CDR3 is TGTGCCTGGAGTGTACTTAGGGGGAATAATTCACCCCTCCACTTT.

This clone was counted a few times. The chain recombines TRBV19 with TRBJ2-3; TRBD2 matches at 11 bases. The CDR3 sequence is 15 residues long. Per germline, CDR1 LNHDA and CDR2 SQIVND (reference sequence). With 6 bases clipped from V and 3 bases from J, the junction kept 5 bases outside the gene matches. The CDR3, as DNA: TGTGCCAGTAGGATGGGACTAGCGGTAACAGATACGCAGTATTTT. Translating gives CASRMGLAVTDTQYF.

This chain uses TRBV28 with TRBJ2-7; D is possibly TRBD1 (5 bases). Germline-derived CDR1 and CDR2 are MDHEN and SYDVKM. CDR3 size: 18 residues. The V gene lost 7 bases and the J gene lost 0 bases, with 25 bases spanning the gap. CDR3: CASITRIRRQLTSYEQYF. The CDR3, as DNA: TGTGCCAGCATTACCCGCATTCGACGACAGCTAACCTCCTACGAGCAGTACTTC.

The rearrangement links TRBV5-4 to TRBJ2-4; the D is unclear. There are 14 residues in the CDR3. The V gene's germline CDR1 is SGHNT and CDR2 YYREEE (reference sequence). Trimming removed 1 base from V and 8 bases from J, with 13 bases in between. The CDR3 loop is CASSLLQSNDIQYF. In DNA form, the CDR3 reads TGTGCCAGCAGCTTGTTACAGTCAAACGACATTCAGTACTTC. Filled out from reference TRBV5-4 and TRBJ2-4, the complete variable domain reads ETGVTQSPTHLIKTRGQQVTLRCSSQSGHNTVSWYQQALGQGPQFIFQYYREEENGRGNFPPRFSGLQFPNYSSELNVNALELDDSALYLCASSLLQSNDIQYFGAGTRLSVL.

V is TRBV6-5 and J is TRBJ1-2; TRBD1 matches 10 bases. Germline lookup yields CDR1 MNHEY and CDR2 SVGAGI. Germline trimming cut 5 bases from V and 8 bases from J; bases unmatched to any gene: 8. The CDR3 totals 14 residues. CDR3 region: CASSIRQGALGYTF. The CDR3 bases are TGTGCCAGCAGTATTCGACAGGGGGCATTGGGCTACACCTTC.

This chain connects TRBV30 to TRBJ2-2; 11 bases map to TRBD2. Looked up from germline, CDR1 is GTSNPN and CDR2 is SVGIG (reference sequence). The CDR3 runs 18 residues. Germline trimming cut 2 bases from V and 6 bases from J; bases unmatched to any gene: 14. CDR3 amino acids: CAWSRSASGRMGPGELFF. CDR3 coding DNA: TGTGCCTGGAGTCGGTCGGCTAGCGGGAGGATGGGCCCCGGGGAGCTGTTTTTT.

The CDR3 DNA follows: TGTGCCAGCAGACCTAGACAGGCTAATTCACCCCTCCACTTT. Translation: CASRPRQANSPLHF. The gene calls are TRBV7-2 and TRBJ1-6; a weak D match, TRBD1 (6 bases). Germline-derived CDR1 and CDR2 are SGHTA and FQGNSA. Trimming took off 6 bases at V and 6 bases at J, with 12 bases between the two ends. CDR3 size: 14 residues.